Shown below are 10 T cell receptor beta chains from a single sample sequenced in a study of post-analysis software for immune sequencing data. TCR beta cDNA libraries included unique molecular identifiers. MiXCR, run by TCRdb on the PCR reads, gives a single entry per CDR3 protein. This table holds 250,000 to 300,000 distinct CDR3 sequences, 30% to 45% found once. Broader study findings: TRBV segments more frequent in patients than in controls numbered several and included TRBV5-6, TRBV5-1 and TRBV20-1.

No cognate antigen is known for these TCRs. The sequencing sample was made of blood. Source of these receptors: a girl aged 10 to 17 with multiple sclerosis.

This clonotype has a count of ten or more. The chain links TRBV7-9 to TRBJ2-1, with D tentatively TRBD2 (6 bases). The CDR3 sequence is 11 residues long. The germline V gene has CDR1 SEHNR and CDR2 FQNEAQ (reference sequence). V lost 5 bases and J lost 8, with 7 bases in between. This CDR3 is CASSPGDEQFF. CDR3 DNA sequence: TGTGCCAGCAGCCCGGGAGATGAGCAGTTCTTC.

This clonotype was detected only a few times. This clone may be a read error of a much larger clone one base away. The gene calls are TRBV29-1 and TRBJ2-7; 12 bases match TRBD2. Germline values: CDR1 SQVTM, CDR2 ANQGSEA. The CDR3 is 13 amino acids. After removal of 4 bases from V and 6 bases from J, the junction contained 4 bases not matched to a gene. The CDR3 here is CSVGTSGIGEQYF. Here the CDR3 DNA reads TGCAGCGTTGGGACTAGCGGGATCGGCGAGCAGTACTTC.

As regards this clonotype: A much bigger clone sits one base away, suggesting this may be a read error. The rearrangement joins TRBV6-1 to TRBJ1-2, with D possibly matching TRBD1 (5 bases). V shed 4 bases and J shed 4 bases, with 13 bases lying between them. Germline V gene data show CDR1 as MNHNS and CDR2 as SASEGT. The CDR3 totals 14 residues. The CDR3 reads CASSGTETVYGYTF. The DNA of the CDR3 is TGTGCCAGCAGTGGTACCGAGACAGTCTATGGCTACACCTTC.

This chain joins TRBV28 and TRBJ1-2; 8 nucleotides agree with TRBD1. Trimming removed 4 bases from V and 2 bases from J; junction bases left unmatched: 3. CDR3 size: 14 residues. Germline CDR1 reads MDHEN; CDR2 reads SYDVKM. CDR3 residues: CASSYRDRNYGYTF. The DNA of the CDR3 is TGTGCCAGCAGTTACCGGGACAGGAACTATGGCTACACCTTC.

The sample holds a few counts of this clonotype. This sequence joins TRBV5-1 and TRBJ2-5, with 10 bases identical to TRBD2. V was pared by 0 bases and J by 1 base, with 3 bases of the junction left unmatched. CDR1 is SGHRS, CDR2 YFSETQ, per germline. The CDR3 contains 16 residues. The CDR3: CASSLVVAGGQETQYF. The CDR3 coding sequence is TGCGCCAGCAGCTTGGTGGTAGCGGGAGGCCAAGAGACCCAGTACTTC.

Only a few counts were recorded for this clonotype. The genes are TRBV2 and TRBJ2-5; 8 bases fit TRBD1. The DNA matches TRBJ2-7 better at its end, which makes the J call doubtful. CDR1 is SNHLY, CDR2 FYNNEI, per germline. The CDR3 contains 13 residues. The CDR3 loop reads CASREDRANEQYF. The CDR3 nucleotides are TGTGCCAGCAGGGAGGACAGGGCGAACGAGCAGTACTTC.

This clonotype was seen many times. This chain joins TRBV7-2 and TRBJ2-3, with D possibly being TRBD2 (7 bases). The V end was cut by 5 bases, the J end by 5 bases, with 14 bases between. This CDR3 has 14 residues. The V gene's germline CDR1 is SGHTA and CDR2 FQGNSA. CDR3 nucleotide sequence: TGTGCCAGCAGCCCGGGGGGCTCCGGAGATACGCAGTATTTT. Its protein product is CASSPGGSGDTQYF. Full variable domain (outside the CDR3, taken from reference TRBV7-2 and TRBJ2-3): GAGVSQSPSNKVTEKGKDVELRCDPISGHTALYWYRQSLGQGLEFLIYFQGNSAPDKSGLPSDRFSAERTGGSVSTLTIQRTQQEDSAVYLCASSPGGSGDTQYFGPGTRLTVL.

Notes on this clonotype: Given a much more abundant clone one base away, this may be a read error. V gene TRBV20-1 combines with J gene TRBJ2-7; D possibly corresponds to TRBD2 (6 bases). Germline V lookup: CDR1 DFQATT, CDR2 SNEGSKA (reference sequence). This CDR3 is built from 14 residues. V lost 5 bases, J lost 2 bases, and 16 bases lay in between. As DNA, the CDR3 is TGCAGTGCTGGCGGCGGGGATCGACCCTACGAGCAGTACTTC. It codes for CSAGGGDRPYEQYF.

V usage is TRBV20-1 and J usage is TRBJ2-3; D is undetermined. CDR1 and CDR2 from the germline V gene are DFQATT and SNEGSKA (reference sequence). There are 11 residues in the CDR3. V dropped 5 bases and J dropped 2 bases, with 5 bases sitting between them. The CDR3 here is CSAPITDTQYF. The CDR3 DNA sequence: TGCAGTGCTCCGATCACAGATACGCAGTATTTT.

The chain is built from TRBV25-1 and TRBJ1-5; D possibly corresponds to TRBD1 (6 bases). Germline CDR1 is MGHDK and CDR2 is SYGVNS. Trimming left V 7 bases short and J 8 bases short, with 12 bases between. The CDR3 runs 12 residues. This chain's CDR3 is CASNQGPEPQHF. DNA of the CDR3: TGTGCCAGCAACCAGGGGCCTGAGCCCCAGCATTTT.